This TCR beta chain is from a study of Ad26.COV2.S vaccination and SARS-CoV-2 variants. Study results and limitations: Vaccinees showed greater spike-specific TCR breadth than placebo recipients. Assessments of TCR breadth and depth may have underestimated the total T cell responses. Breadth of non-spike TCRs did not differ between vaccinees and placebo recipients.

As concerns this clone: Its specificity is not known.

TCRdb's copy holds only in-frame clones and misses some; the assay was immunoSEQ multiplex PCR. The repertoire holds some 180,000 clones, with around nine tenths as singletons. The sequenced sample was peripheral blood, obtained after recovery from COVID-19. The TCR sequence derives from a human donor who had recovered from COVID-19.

This CDR3 reads CASSYSAGYTF. CDR3 DNA sequence: TGTGCCAGTAGTTATTCGGCCGGCTACACCTTC. The chain has TRBV19 and TRBJ1-2; D is ambiguous. Germline CDR1 reads LNHDA; CDR2 reads SQIVND (reference sequence). The CDR3 loop spans 11 amino acids. The V end lost 5 bases, the J end lost 8 bases, and 9 bases lay between the germline ends.